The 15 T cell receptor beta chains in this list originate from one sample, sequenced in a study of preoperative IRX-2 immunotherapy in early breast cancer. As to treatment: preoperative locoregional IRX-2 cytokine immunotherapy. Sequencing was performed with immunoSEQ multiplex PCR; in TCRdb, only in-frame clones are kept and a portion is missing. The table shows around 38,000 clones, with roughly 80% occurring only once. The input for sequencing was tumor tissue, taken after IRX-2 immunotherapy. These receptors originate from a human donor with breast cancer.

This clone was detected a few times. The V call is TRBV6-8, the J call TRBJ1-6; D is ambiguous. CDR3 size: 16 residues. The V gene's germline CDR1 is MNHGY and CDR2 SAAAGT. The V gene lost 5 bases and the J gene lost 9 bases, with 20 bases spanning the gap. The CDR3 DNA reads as TGTGCCAGCAGTCCCGGGTCGGGTGCTATTATTTCACCCCTCCACTTT. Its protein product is CASSPGSGAIISPLHF.

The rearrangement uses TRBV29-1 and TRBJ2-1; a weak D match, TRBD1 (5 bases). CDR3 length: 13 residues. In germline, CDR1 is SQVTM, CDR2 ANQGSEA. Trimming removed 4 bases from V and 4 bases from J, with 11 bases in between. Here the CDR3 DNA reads TGCAGCGTTGGGGCAGGGTCATACAATGAGCAGTTCTTC. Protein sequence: CSVGAGSYNEQFF.

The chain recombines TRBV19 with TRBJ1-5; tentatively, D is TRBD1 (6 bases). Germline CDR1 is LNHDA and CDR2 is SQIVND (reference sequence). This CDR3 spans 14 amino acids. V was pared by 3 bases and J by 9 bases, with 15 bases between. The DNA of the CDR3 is TGTGCCAGTAGTATGGACAGCCGATGGGGGCCCCAGCATTTT. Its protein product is CASSMDSRWGPQHF.

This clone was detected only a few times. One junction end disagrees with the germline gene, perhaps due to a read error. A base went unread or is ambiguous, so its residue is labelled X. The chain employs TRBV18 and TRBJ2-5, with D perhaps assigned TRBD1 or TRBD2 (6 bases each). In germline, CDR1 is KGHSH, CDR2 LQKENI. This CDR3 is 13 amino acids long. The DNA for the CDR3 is TGTGCCARCTCACAGGGACTGGGGGAGACCCAGTACTTC. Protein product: CAXSQGLGETQYF.

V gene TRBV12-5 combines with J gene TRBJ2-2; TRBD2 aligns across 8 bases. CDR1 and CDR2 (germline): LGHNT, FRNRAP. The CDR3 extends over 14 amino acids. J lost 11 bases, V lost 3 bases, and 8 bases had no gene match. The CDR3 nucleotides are TGTGCTAGTGGTTTAGTGGCGGGAGGTGGAGAGCTGTTTTTT. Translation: CASGLVAGGGELFF.

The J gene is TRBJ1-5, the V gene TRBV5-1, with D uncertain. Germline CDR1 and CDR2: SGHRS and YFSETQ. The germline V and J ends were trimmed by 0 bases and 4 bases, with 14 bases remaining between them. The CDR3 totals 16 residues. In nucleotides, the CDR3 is TGCGCCAGCAGCTTGGGTCCGAATACGGGAAATCAGCCCCAGCATTTT. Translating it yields CASSLGPNTGNQPQHF.

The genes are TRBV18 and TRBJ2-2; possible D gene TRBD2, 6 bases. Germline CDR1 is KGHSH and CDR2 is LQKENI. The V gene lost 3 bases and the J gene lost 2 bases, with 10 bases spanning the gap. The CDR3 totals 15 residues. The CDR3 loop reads CASSPGTANTGELFF. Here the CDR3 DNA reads TGTGCCAGCTCACCGGGGACTGCTAACACCGGGGAGCTGTTTTTT.

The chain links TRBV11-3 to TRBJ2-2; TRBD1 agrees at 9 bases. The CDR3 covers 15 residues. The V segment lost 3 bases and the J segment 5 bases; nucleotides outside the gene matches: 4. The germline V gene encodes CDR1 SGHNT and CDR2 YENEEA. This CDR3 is CASSLVGQGTGELFF. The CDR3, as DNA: TGTGCCAGCAGCTTGGTCGGACAGGGGACCGGGGAGCTGTTTTTT.

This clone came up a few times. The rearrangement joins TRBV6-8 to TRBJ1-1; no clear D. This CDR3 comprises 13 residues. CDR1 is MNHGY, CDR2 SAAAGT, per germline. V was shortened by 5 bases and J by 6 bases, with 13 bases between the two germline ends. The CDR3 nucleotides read TGTGCCAGCAGTCTCACGAAGGGTTCTGAAGCTTTCTTT. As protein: CASSLTKGSEAFF.

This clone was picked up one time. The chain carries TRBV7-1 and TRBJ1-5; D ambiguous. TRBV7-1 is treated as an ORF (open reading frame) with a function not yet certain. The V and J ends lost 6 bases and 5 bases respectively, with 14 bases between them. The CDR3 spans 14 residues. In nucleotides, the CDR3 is TGTGCCAGCAGTCAGAGGGATTTAGATCAGCCCCAGCATTTT. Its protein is CASSQRDLDQPQHF.

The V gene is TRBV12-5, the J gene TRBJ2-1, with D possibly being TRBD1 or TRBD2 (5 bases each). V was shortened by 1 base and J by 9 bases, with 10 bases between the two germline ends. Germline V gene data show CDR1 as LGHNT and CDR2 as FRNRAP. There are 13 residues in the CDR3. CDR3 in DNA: TGTGCTAGTGGTTTGGGGTCGGGACGTGAGCAGTTCTTC. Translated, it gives CASGLGSGREQFF.

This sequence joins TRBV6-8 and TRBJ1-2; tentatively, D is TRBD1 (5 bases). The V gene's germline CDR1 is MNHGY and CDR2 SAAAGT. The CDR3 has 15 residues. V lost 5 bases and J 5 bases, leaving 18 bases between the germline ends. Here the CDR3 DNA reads TGTGCCAGCAGTACTCAGGAACGAGGGGCTTATGGCTACACCTTC. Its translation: CASSTQERGAYGYTF.

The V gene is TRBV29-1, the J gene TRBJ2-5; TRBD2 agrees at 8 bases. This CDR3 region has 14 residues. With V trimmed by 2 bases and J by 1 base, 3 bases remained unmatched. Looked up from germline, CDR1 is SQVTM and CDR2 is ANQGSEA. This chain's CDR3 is CSVESRGGQETQYF. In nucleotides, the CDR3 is TGCAGCGTTGAAAGCCGGGGGGGCCAAGAGACCCAGTACTTC.

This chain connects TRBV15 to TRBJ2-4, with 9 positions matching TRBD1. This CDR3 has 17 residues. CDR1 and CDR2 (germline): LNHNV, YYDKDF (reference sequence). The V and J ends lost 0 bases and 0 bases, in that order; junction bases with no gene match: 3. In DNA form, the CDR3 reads TGTGCCACCAGCAGAGATCGGGACAGGGAAGCCAAAAACATTCAGTACTTC. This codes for CATSRDRDREAKNIQYF.

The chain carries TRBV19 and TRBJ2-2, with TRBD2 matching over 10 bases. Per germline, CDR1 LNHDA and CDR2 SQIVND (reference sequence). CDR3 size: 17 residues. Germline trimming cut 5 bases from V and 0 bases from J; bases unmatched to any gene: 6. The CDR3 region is CASSLQGLATNTGELFF. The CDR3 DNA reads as TGTGCCAGTAGTCTACAGGGACTAGCGACGAACACCGGGGAGCTGTTTTTT.